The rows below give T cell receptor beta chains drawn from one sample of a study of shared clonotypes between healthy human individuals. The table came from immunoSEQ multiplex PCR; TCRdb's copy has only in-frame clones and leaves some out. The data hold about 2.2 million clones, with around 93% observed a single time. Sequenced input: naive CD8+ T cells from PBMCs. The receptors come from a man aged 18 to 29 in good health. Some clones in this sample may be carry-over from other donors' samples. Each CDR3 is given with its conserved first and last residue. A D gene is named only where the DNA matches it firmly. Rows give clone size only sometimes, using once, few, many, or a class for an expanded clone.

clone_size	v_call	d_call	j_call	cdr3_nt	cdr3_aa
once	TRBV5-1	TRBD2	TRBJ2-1	TGCGCCAGCAGCTTGTTTTTGGGGGCGGGAGGAGGGAATGAGCAGTTCTTC	CASSLFLGAGGGNEQFF
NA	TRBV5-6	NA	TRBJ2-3	TGTGCCAGCAGCTTTGACAGCACAGATACGCAGTATTTT	CASSFDSTDTQYF
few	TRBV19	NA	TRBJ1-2	TGTGCCAGTAGTATAGTCGCAGGCGGAAGAGGCTACACCTTC	CASSIVAGGRGYTF
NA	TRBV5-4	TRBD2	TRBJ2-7	TGTGCCAGCACCGTTGATGGCACTAGCGGGTTAAGGGGGCCCTACGAGCAGTACTTC	CASTVDGTSGLRGPYEQYF
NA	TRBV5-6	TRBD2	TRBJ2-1	TGTGCCAGCAGCCGACTAGCGTACAATGAGCAGTTCTTC	CASSRLAYNEQFF
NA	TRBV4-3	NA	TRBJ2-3	TGCGCCAGCAGCCAAGCCGCCCGGGACCACACAGATACGCAGTATTTT	CASSQAARDHTDTQYF
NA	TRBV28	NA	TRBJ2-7	TGTGCCAGCTGGGAGGGACAGCCTTCTTTCGAGCAGTACTTC	CASWEGQPSFEQYF
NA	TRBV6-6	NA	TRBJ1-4	TGTGCCAGCACCCCCTTGGGGGGAGTTCGTGAAAAACTGTTTTTT	CASTPLGGVREKLFF
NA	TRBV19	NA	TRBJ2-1	TGTGCCAGTAGTAGGGACCTCAATGAGCAGTTCTTC	CASSRDLNEQFF
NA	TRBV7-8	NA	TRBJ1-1	TGTGCCAGCAGCCCAGAGCCCTTGGGCACTGAAGCTTTCTTT	CASSPEPLGTEAFF
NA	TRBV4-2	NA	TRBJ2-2	TGTGCCAGCAGCCAAGGTAGTGGGGAGCTGTTTTTT	CASSQGSGELFF
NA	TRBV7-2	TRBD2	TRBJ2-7	TGTGCCAGCAGCCATGGACTAGCGGGCTACGAGCAGTACTTC	CASSHGLAGYEQYF
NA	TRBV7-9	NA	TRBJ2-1	TGTGCCAGCAGCCCACCCCGGGGAGGGGGCGGAAATGAGCAGTTCTTC	CASSPPRGGGGNEQFF
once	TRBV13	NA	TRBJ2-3	TGTGCCAGCAGCAGGTCCCCGAAGGGCCCAGCGGCAGATACGCAGTATTTT	CASSRSPKGPAADTQYF
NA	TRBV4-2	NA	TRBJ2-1	TGTGCCAGCAGCCAAGACCTGATGGCCGGCAATGAGCAGTTCTTC	CASSQDLMAGNEQFF
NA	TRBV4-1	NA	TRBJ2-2	TGCGCCAGCAGCCAAGTGTTGACGTCCGGGAGTAGGGGCACCGGGGAGCTGTTTTTT	CASSQVLTSGSRGTGELFF
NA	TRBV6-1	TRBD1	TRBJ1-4	TGTGCCAGCAGTGAGATTGGGACAGGGAGTTTTGAAAAACTGTTTTTT	CASSEIGTGSFEKLFF
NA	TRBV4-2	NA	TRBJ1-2	TGTGCCAGCAGCCAAGTAGAGGGAACAGGTGGCTACACCTTC	CASSQVEGTGGYTF
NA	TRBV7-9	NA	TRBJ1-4	TGTGCCAGCAGGTGGGGTTACAATGAAAAACTGTTTTTT	CASRWGYNEKLFF
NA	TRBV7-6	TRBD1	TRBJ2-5	TGTGCCAGCAGCTTTAGAGAAGATTGGACAGGGGACGAGACCCAGTACTTC	CASSFREDWTGDETQYF
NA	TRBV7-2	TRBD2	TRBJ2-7	TGTGCCAGCAGCTCCCGCGAGCCTTGGGTAGCGGGAGGGAACGAGCAGTACTTC	CASSSREPWVAGGNEQYF
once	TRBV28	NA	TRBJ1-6	TGTGCCAGCAGTTTGGGCGAGGGGCAGCCTAATTCACCCCTCCACTTT	CASSLGEGQPNSPLHF
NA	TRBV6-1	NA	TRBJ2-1	TGTGCCAGCAGTGAACGACTATTAGCGGAGACCTACAATGAGCAGTTCTTC	CASSERLLAETYNEQFF